This TCR beta chain comes out of a study of STAT3 mutations in large granular lymphocyte leukemia. The study, taken as a whole, reports: Every T-cell large granular lymphocyte leukemia patient had at least one immunodominant TCR beta clonotype.

This CDR3 comprises 12 residues. Trimming stripped 5 bases from V and 5 bases from J, with 12 bases between. Germline-derived CDR1 and CDR2 are SQVTM and ANQGSEA. Some clones are missing from TCRdb's copy, which holds only in-frame ones; the method was immunoSEQ multiplex PCR. The data hold roughly 29,000 clones, with around three quarters observed a single time. With regard to this clone: Antigen: not known.

Sequencing input: peripheral blood mononuclear cells. This TCR was recovered from a woman aged 45-59 years with T-cell large granular lymphocyte leukemia. Some clones in this sample may be carry-over from other donors' samples. The V call is TRBV29-1, the J call TRBJ1-2; D is undetermined. Here the CDR3 reads CSVSGGGYGYTF. The CDR3 nucleotides read TGCAGCGTTTCGGGCGGTGGATATGGCTACACCTTC.